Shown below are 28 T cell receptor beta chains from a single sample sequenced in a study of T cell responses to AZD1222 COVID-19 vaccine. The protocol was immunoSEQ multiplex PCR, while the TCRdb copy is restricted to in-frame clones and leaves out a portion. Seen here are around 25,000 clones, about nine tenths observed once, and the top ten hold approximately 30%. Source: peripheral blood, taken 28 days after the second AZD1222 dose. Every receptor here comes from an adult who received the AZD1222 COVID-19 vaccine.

The CDR3 loop reads CASSPGGSNYGYTF. The CDR3 coding sequence is TGCGCCAGCAGCCCCGGAGGGAGTAACTATGGCTACACCTTC. The chain combines TRBV5-1 with TRBJ1-2, with unresolved D. Trimming pared 4 bases from V and 1 base from J, leaving 11 bases between. This CDR3 has 14 amino acids. Germline assignment: CDR1 SGHRS and CDR2 YFSETQ.

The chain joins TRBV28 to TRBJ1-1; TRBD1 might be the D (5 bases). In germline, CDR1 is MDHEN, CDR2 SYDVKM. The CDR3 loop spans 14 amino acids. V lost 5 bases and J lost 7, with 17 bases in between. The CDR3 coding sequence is TGTGCCAGCAGTCCTCCGGGGCTCTCCCTTGAAGCTTTCTTT. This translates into CASSPPGLSLEAFF.

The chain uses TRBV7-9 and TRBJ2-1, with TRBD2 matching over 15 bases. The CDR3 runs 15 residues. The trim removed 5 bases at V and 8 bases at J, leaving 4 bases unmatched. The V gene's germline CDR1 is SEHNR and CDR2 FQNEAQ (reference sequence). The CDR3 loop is CASSPRTSGRDEQFF. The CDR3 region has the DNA TGTGCCAGCAGCCCTAGGACTAGCGGGAGGGATGAGCAGTTCTTC.

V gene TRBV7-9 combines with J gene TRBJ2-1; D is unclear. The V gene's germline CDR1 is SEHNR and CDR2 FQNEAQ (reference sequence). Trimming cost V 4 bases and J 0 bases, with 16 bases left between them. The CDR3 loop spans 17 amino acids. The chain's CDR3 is CASSSTRAFSSYNEQFF. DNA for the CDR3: TGTGCCAGCAGCTCCACCCGGGCGTTCAGCTCCTACAATGAGCAGTTCTTC.

The CDR3 bases are TGCAGCGTTAATAGGGATGGCAATGAGCAGTTCTTC. Translation gives CSVNRDGNEQFF. The chain recombines TRBV29-1 with TRBJ2-1, with D hard to call. V lost 5 bases and J 6 bases, leaving 11 bases between the germline ends. The CDR3 is 12 residues long. The germline V gene has CDR1 SQVTM and CDR2 ANQGSEA.

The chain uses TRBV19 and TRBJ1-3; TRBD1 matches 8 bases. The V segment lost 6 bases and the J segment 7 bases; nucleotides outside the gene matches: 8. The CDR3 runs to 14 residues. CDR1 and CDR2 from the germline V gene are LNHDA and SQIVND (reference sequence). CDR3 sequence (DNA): TGTGCCAGTAGGACAAACCAGGGGGCGAACACCATATATTTT. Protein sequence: CASRTNQGANTIYF. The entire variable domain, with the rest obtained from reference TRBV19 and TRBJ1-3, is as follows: DGGITQSPKYLFRKEGQNVTLSCEQNLNHDAMYWYRQDPGQGLRLIYYSQIVNDFQKGDIAEGYSVSREKKESFPLTVTSAQKNPTAFYLCASRTNQGANTIYFGEGSWLTVV.

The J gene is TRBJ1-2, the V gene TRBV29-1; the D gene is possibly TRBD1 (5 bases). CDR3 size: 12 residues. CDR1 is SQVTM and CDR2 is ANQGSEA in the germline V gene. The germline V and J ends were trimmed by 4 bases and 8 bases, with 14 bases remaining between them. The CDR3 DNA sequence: TGCAGCGTTGCAGGACAACCCGGGGGCTACACCTTC. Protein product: CSVAGQPGGYTF.

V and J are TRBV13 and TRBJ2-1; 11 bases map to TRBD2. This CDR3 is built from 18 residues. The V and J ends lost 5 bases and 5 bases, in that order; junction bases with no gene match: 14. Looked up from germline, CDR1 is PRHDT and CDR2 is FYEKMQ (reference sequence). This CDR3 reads CASSPPVGSGRENNEQFF. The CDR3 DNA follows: TGTGCCAGCAGCCCCCCTGTGGGTAGCGGGAGGGAAAACAATGAGCAGTTCTTC. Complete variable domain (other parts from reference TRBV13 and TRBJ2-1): AAGVIQSPRHLIKEKRETATLKCYPIPRHDTVYWYQQGPGQDPQFLISFYEKMQSDKGSIPDRFSAQQFSDYHSELNMSSLELGDSALYFCASSPPVGSGRENNEQFFGPGTRLTVL.

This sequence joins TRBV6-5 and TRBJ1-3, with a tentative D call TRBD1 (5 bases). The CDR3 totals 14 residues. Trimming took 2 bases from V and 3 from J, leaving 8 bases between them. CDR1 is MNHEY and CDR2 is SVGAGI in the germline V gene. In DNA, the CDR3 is TGTGCCAGCAGTTACGGGGGGAGTGGAAACACCATATATTTT. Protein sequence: CASSYGGSGNTIYF.

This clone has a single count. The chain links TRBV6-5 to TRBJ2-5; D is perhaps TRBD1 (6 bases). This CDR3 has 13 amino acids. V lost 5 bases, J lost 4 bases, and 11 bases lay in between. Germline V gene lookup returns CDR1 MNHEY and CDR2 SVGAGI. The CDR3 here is CASSRNRAETQYF. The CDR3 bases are TGTGCCAGCAGTAGGAACAGGGCAGAGACCCAGTACTTC.

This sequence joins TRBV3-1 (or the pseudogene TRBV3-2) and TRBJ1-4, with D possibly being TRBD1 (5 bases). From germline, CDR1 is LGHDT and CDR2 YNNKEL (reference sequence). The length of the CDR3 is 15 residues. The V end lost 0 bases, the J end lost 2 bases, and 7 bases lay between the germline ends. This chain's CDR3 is CASSQDWGTNEKLFF. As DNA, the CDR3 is TGTGCCAGCAGCCAAGATTGGGGCACTAATGAAAAACTGTTTTTT.

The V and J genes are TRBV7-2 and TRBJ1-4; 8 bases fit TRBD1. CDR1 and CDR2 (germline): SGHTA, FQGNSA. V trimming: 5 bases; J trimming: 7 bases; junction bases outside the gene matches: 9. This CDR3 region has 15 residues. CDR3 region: CASSPGQVFTEKLFF. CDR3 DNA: TGTGCCAGCAGCCCGGGACAGGTTTTCACTGAAAAACTGTTTTTT.

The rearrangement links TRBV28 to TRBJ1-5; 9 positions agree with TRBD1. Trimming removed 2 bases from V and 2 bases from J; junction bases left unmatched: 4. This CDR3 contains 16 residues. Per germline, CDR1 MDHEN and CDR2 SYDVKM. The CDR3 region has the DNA TGTGCCAGCAGTTTACGGACAGGGGAGGGCAATCAGCCCCAGCATTTT. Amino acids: CASSLRTGEGNQPQHF.

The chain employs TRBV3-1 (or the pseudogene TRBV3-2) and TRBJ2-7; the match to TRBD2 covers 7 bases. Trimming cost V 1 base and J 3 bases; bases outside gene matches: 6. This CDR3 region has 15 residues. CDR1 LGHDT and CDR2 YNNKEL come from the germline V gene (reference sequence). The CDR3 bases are TGTGCCAGCAGCCAAGCTCGGGGAGGGAGCTACGAGCAGTACTTC. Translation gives CASSQARGGSYEQYF.

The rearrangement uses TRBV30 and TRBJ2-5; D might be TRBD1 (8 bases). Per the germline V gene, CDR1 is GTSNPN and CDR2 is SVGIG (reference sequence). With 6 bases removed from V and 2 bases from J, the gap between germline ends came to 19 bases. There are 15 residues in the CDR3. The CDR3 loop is CACSRNRGGQETQYF. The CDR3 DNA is TGTGCCTGTTCCCGTAACAGGGGGGGGCAAGAGACCCAGTACTTC.

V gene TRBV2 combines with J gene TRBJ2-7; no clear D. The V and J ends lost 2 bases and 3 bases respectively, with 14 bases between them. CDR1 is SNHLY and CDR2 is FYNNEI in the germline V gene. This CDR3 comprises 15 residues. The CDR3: CASSERQITIYEQYF. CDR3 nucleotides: TGTGCCAGCAGTGAACGGCAGATAACTATCTACGAGCAGTACTTC.

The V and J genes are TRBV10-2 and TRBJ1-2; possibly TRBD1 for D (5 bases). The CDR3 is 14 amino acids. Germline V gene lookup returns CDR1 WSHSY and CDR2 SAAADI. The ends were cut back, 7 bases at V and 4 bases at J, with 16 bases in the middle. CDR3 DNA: TGCGCCAGCACGCAGGGCTTACAAATCTATGGCTACACCTTC. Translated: CASTQGLQIYGYTF.

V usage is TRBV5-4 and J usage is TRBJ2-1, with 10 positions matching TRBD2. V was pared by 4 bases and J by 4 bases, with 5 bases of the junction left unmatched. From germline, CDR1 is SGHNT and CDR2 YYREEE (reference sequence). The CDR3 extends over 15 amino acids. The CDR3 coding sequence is TGTGCCAGCAGCCGGACTAGCGGCGCGTACAATGAGCAGTTCTTC. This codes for CASSRTSGAYNEQFF.

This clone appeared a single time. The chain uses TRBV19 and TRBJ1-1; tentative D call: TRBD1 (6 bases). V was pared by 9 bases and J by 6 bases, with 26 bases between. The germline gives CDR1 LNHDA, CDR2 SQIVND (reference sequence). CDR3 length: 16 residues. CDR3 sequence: CARETRTGGEIAEAFF. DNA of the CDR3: TGTGCCAGAGAAACTCGGACGGGGGGCGAGATCGCTGAAGCTTTCTTT.

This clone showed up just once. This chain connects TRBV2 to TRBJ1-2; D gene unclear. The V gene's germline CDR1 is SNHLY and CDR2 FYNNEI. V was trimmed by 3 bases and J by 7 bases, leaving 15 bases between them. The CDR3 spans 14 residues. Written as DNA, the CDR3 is TGTGCCAGCAGTGATTGGCCGCCAAAGAGTGGCTACACCTTC. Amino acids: CASSDWPPKSGYTF.

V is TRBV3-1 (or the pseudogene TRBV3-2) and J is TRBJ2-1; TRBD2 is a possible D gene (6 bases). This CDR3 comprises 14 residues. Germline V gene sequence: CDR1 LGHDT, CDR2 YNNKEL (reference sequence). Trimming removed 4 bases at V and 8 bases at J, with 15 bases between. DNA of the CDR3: TGTGCCAGCAGCCGCCCAGCCCGGGACTATGAGCAGTTCTTC. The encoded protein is CASSRPARDYEQFF.

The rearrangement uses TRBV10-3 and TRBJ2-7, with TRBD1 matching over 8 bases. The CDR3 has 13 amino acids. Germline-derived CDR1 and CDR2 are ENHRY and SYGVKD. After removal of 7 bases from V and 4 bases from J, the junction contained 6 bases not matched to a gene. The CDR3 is CAIMTGEKYEQYF. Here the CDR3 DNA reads TGTGCCATCATGACAGGGGAAAAATACGAGCAGTACTTC.

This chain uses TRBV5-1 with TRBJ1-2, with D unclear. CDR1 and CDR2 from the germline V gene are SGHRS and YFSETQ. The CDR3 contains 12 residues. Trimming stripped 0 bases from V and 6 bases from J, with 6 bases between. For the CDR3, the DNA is TGCGCCAGCAGCTTGGCCGGAGATGGCTACACCTTC. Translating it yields CASSLAGDGYTF.

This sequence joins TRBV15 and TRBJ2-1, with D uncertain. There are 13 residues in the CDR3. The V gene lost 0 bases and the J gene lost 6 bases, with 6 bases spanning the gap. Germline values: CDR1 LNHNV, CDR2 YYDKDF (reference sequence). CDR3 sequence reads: CATSRDNRNEQFF. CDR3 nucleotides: TGTGCCACCAGCAGAGACAATCGCAATGAGCAGTTCTTC.

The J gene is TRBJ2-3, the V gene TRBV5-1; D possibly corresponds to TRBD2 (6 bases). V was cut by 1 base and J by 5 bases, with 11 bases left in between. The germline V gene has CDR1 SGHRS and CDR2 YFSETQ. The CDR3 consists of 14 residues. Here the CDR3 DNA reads TGCGCCAGCAGCTTGCAGGCTAGCGTAGATACGCAGTATTTT. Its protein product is CASSLQASVDTQYF.

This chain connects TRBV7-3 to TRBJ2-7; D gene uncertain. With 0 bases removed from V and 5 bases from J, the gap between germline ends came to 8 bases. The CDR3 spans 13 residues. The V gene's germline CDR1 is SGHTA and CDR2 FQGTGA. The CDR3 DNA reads TGTGCCAGCAGCTTAACCGGTCGGGACGAGCAGTACTTC. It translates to CASSLTGRDEQYF.

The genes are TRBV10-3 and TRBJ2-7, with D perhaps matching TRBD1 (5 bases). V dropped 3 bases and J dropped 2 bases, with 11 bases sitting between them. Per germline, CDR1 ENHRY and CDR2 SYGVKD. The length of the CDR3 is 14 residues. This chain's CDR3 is CAISDTQATYEQYF. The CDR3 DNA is TGTGCCATCAGTGATACACAGGCCACCTACGAGCAGTACTTC.

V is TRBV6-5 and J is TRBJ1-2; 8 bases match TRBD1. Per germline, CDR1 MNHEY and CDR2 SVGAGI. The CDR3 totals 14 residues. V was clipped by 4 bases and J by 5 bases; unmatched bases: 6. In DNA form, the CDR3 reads TGTGCCAGCAGTTTAACGGGACAGGCATATGGCTACACCTTC. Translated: CASSLTGQAYGYTF.